A single sample is the source of the 24 T cell receptor beta chains below, sequenced in a study of shared clonotypes between healthy human individuals. Naivety among CD8 cells was defined by CD45RO negativity and positive CCR7 selection, thereby excluding terminally differentiated effector memory CD45RA+ cells. Assay: immunoSEQ multiplex PCR; the TCRdb copy retains only in-frame clones and omits some. This repertoire shows hundreds of thousands of clones, 95% to 96% found once; its top ten account for 0.085% to 0.11%. The specimen was naive CD8+ T cells sorted from blood. These receptors came from a woman aged 25 to 39 in good health.

The chain recombines TRBV6-1 with TRBJ1-4, with unresolved D. Germline V lookup: CDR1 MNHNS, CDR2 SASEGT. The CDR3 has 15 amino acids. The V gene lost 7 bases and the J gene lost 0 bases, with 12 bases spanning the gap. The CDR3 reads CASTLGRATNEKLFF. In DNA form, the CDR3 reads TGTGCCAGCACTCTGGGGAGGGCAACTAATGAAAAACTGTTTTTT.

The rearrangement joins TRBV2 to TRBJ2-3; 12 nucleotides line up with TRBD2. Germline loops: CDR1 SNHLY, CDR2 FYNNEI. The ends lost 0 bases at V and 7 bases at J; junction bases unmatched: 14. The CDR3 is 19 amino acids. The chain's CDR3 is CASSEALSRTSGILNTQYF. The CDR3 DNA sequence: TGTGCCAGCAGTGAAGCCCTTTCAAGGACTAGCGGGATACTCAATACGCAGTATTTT.

CDR3 sequence (DNA): TGCAGCGTCCAGGGGAGGCAATCTGAAGCTTTCTTT. As protein: CSVQGRQSEAFF. V and J are TRBV29-1 and TRBJ1-1, with D perhaps TRBD1 (6 bases). This CDR3 spans 12 amino acids. CDR1 and CDR2 from the germline V gene are SQVTM and ANQGSEA. V shed 6 bases and J shed 6 bases, with 14 bases lying between them. The full variable domain, its missing parts supplied by reference TRBV29-1 and TRBJ1-1, is SAVISQKPSRDICQRGTSLTIQCQVDSQVTMMFWYRQQPGQSLTLIATANQGSEATYESGFVIDKFPISRPNLTFSTLTVSNMSPEDSSIYLCSVQGRQSEAFFGQGTRLTVV.

The chain uses TRBV13 and TRBJ2-1; D might be TRBD2 (5 bases). This CDR3 has 15 amino acids. CDR1 is PRHDT, CDR2 FYEKMQ, per germline (reference sequence). V dropped 4 bases and J dropped 5 bases, with 15 bases sitting between them. The CDR3 DNA reads TGTGCCAGCAGCTCACCTAACGAGGGCGACAATGAGCAGTTCTTC. Translated: CASSSPNEGDNEQFF.

This chain connects TRBV5-4 to TRBJ2-5, with 7 bases identical to TRBD1. Per the germline V gene, CDR1 is SGHNT and CDR2 is YYREEE (reference sequence). The CDR3 is 15 amino acids. V dropped 4 bases and J dropped 5; count of bases not matched to a gene: 11. This CDR3 is CASSLWDSTWETQYF. The DNA of the CDR3 is TGTGCCAGCAGCCTTTGGGACAGTACTTGGGAGACCCAGTACTTC.

V gene TRBV7-9 combines with J gene TRBJ2-7; D gene ambiguous. V was trimmed by 3 bases and J by 5 bases, leaving 8 bases between them. CDR3 size: 12 residues. CDR1 SEHNR and CDR2 FQNEAQ come from the germline V gene (reference sequence). CDR3 in DNA: TGTGCCAGCAGCTTCGTACACGACGAGCAGTACTTC. Amino acid sequence: CASSFVHDEQYF.

This chain uses TRBV5-5 with TRBJ2-7, with a tentative D call TRBD1 (5 bases). The CDR3 covers 14 residues. The V gene lost 0 bases and the J gene lost 6 bases, with 13 bases spanning the gap. Germline V gene lookup returns CDR1 SGHKS and CDR2 YYEKEE (reference sequence). The CDR3 loop reads CASSLAMAGPEQYF. CDR3 sequence (DNA): TGTGCCAGCAGCTTGGCGATGGCAGGGCCCGAGCAGTACTTC.

The rearrangement links TRBV7-9 to TRBJ2-1, with 7 bases matching TRBD2. This CDR3 has 16 amino acids. Looked up from germline, CDR1 is SEHNR and CDR2 is FQNEAQ (reference sequence). The V and J ends lost 4 bases and 7 bases, in that order; junction bases with no gene match: 13. The CDR3 DNA is TGTGCCAGCAGCTCCCCCGCGGGAGCAGAAGTAAATGAGCAGTTCTTC. Encoded protein: CASSSPAGAEVNEQFF.

This sequence joins TRBV11-3 and TRBJ1-5, with 7 nucleotides matching TRBD1. In germline, CDR1 is SGHNT, CDR2 YENEEA. The CDR3 spans 15 residues. Trimming cost V 3 bases and J 9 bases; bases outside gene matches: 11. The CDR3 loop reads CASSFGRGWTLPQHF. In nucleotides, the CDR3 is TGTGCCAGCAGCTTCGGCAGGGGGTGGACACTGCCCCAGCATTTT.

V usage is TRBV27 and J usage is TRBJ2-7, with D perhaps matching TRBD1 or TRBD2 (5 bases each). The germline gives CDR1 MNHEY, CDR2 SMNVEV (reference sequence). Trimming took off 3 bases at V and 4 bases at J, with 13 bases between the two ends. The CDR3 length is 14 residues. The CDR3 region has the DNA TGTGCCAGCAGTTTTAGGCTGGGGACGTACGAGCAGTACTTC. It encodes CASSFRLGTYEQYF.

This rearrangement joins TRBV6-5 to TRBJ2-1; 8 positions match TRBD2. CDR1 is MNHEY and CDR2 is SVGAGI in the germline V gene. This CDR3 is 15 amino acids long. V was clipped by 5 bases and J by 7 bases; unmatched bases: 10. The CDR3 sequence is CASSTTGTSWNEQFF. CDR3 bases: TGTGCCAGCAGTACTACCGGGACTAGTTGGAATGAGCAGTTCTTC.

The V call is TRBV2, the J call TRBJ1-1; maybe TRBD1 (5 bases). Germline lookup yields CDR1 SNHLY and CDR2 FYNNEI. Between the trimmed V and J ends, which lost 7 bases and 1 base, there was a span of 13 bases. CDR3 size: 14 residues. DNA for the CDR3: TGTGCCAGCACTGGGTTGGGGGGGAACACTGAAGCTTTCTTT. Encoded protein: CASTGLGGNTEAFF.

The chain couples TRBV7-9 to TRBJ2-5; TRBD2 matches 11 bases. V lost 5 bases to trimming and J lost 4 bases; unmatched junction nucleotides: 12. The CDR3 totals 17 residues. The germline CDR1 and CDR2 sequences are SEHNR and FQNEAQ (reference sequence). CDR3 nucleotides: TGTGCCAGCAGCCTAAAAACTAGCGGGAGTTGGCGAGAGACCCAGTACTTC. Translating it yields CASSLKTSGSWRETQYF.

The rearrangement joins TRBV2 to TRBJ1-2; TRBD1 agrees at 8 bases. The CDR3 extends over 15 amino acids. The J segment lost 5 bases and the V segment lost 5 bases, leaving 10 bases of the junction unmatched. Looked up from germline, CDR1 is SNHLY and CDR2 is FYNNEI. CDR3 region: CASSSWDRFTYGYTF. CDR3 DNA sequence: TGTGCCAGCAGTTCCTGGGACAGGTTCACGTATGGCTACACCTTC.

The chain employs TRBV9 and TRBJ2-4; 8 positions agree with TRBD2. The germline V gene has CDR1 SGDLS and CDR2 YYNGEE. Unmatched junction bases numbered 4, after V lost 2 bases and J lost 9 bases. This CDR3 comprises 13 residues. CDR3 residues: CASSVSGGGIQYF. Here the CDR3 DNA reads TGTGCCAGCAGCGTCAGCGGGGGAGGCATTCAGTACTTC.

The chain combines TRBV5-1 with TRBJ1-5; the D is unclear. The CDR3 sequence is 14 residues long. The V gene lost 4 bases and the J gene lost 5 bases, with 13 bases spanning the gap. Germline assignment: CDR1 SGHRS and CDR2 YFSETQ. The CDR3 bases are TGCGCCAGCAGCCCGGAGAGGGCGGATCAGCCCCAGCATTTT. It specifies CASSPERADQPQHF.

This clone was seen once. The chain is built from TRBV9 and TRBJ2-1; a possible D gene is TRBD1 (5 bases). This CDR3 contains 16 residues. V was pared by 4 bases and J by 0 bases, with 14 bases between. Germline CDR1 and CDR2: SGDLS and YYNGEE. The CDR3 spells CASSYRADSSYNEQFF. CDR3 nucleotide sequence: TGTGCCAGCAGCTACCGAGCTGACAGCTCCTACAATGAGCAGTTCTTC. Full variable domain (rest looked up from reference TRBV9 and TRBJ2-1): DSGVTQTPKHLITATGQRVTLRCSPRSGDLSVYWYQQSLDQGLQFLIQYYNGEERAKGNILERFSAQQFPDLHSELNLSSLELGDSALYFCASSYRADSSYNEQFFGPGTRLTVL.

The J gene is TRBJ1-1, the V gene TRBV10-2; TRBD1 matches at 7 bases. CDR1 and CDR2 from the germline V gene are WSHSY and SAAADI. Germline trimming cut 0 bases from V and 4 bases from J; bases unmatched to any gene: 2. The CDR3 consists of 14 residues. The CDR3 bases are TGCGCCAGCAGTGAGTCGCAGGGGGGCACTGAAGCTTTCTTT. It specifies CASSESQGGTEAFF.

The chain uses TRBV5-1 and TRBJ1-1, with D possibly TRBD1 on 6 matching bases. Germline lookup yields CDR1 SGHRS and CDR2 YFSETQ. CDR3 length equals 15 residues. V was clipped by 0 bases and J by 3 bases, with 12 bases between them. The CDR3 region has the DNA TGCGCCAGCAGCTTGGCGACAGGCGGGGACACTGAAGCTTTCTTT. Its protein product is CASSLATGGDTEAFF.

The chain uses TRBV6-1 and TRBJ2-2; 7 nucleotides match TRBD1. J was trimmed by 7 bases and V by 5 bases; bases with no gene match: 10. CDR3 size: 15 residues. Germline CDR1 MNHNS, CDR2 SASEGT. CDR3 loop: CASSLPTGSVGELFF. CDR3 DNA: TGTGCCAGCAGTCTACCGACAGGGTCGGTCGGGGAGCTGTTTTTT.

The chain uses TRBV28 and TRBJ1-6; D perhaps matches TRBD1 (5 bases). CDR1 MDHEN and CDR2 SYDVKM come from the germline V gene. V was trimmed by 3 bases and J by 9 bases, leaving 15 bases between them. The CDR3 covers 15 residues. The DNA of the CDR3 is TGTGCCAGCAGTTTTTTATCGGACGGGGGTTCACCCCTCCACTTT. Translation gives CASSFLSDGGSPLHF.

The chain recombines TRBV5-5 with TRBJ2-7, with 11 bases identical to TRBD1. There are 14 residues in the CDR3. Trimming cost V 4 bases and J 5 bases; bases outside gene matches: 5. Germline V gene sequence: CDR1 SGHKS, CDR2 YYEKEE (reference sequence). The CDR3 sequence: CASSAGTGGHEQYF. In DNA, the CDR3 is TGTGCCAGCAGCGCCGGGACAGGGGGGCACGAGCAGTACTTC. The variable domain in full, with the rest retrieved from reference TRBV5-5 and TRBJ2-7, is DAGVTQSPTHLIKTRGQQVTLRCSPISGHKSVSWYQQVLGQGPQFIFQYYEKEERGRGNFPDRFSARQFPNYSSELNVNALLLGDSALYLCASSAGTGGHEQYFGPGTRLTVT.

Details on this clone: A much bigger clone sits one base away, suggesting this may be a read error. Other DNA sequences in this sample translate to the same CDR3. The V call is TRBV27, the J call TRBJ2-1; D not resolved. There are 11 residues in the CDR3. In germline, CDR1 is MNHEY, CDR2 SMNVEV (reference sequence). V was pared by 6 bases and J by 4 bases, with 4 bases between. The DNA for the CDR3 is TGTGCCAGCAGCACATACAATGAGCAGTTCTTC. Amino acid sequence: CASSTYNEQFF.

The rearrangement joins TRBV9 to TRBJ2-2; 7 nucleotides match TRBD2. CDR1 and CDR2 from the germline V gene are SGDLS and YYNGEE. V dropped 3 bases and J dropped 4; count of bases not matched to a gene: 3. The CDR3 is made up of 14 amino acids. The CDR3 DNA reads as TGTGCCAGCAGCGAGCGACTAGCCACCGGGGAGCTGTTTTTT. Translating gives CASSERLATGELFF.